The T cell receptor (beta chain) described here comes from a study of cytomegalovirus exposure and HLA in healthy donors (dated by TCRdb to 2015 to 2018). Regarding the study in general: A later analysis indicated that the 90 to 150 validation repertoires were generated on the platform also employed for the 720 or so repertoires of the first cohort. The study was designed to test whether signatures of past pathogen exposure could be identified by cataloging public T cell receptors. Along with the roughly 610-subject first cohort, a separate validation cohort of approximately 110 different subjects was used. To predict cytomegalovirus infection status, the study brought together high-throughput TCR immunosequencing, statistical association of individual TCRs with disease status, and machine learning.

About this clone: Its antigen is still unknown. No base qualities exist here, and no much larger clone lies one base off it.

According to the germline V gene, CDR1 reads MNHNS and CDR2 reads SASEGT. Taken from cysteine to phenylalanine, the CDR3 has 14 residues. The retained sequence is limited to the CDR3, 42 bases, with the frame set at the first base. V loses 7 bases at its end and J loses 8 bases; junction bases beyond the gene matches: 10. Overall study results and their limits: Three of the identified cytomegalovirus-associated TCR beta chains were confirmed in vitro to be specific for cytomegalovirus antigens. A later analysis lacked HLA typing for the validation cohort, so it scored co-occurrence in that cohort across all 130 or so repertoires. In the study, around 160 TCR beta chains were listed as associated with cytomegalovirus. Most TCR sequences were observed very rarely across donors, whereas some public TCRs were present in many individuals. The classifier was reported to diagnose cytomegalovirus status with high specificity and sensitivity in both the original cohort and the validation cohort. It was suggested by the authors that the approach could potentially be generalized to other disease states and immunological phenotypes. A later analysis found that TCRs clustered in the first cohort also tended to co-occur in the 120 validation repertoires, with 90% to 95% of cluster scores above 0.

The donors belonged to the validation cohort of around 120 subjects, which was separate from the roughly 700-subject first cohort. The method was the immunoSEQ multiplex PCR assay. As for how the authors treated the data: A statistical classification framework was built to diagnose cytomegalovirus status from the catalog of TCR beta chain sequences. TCRdb took over this immuneACCESS table, retaining in-frame rearrangements with V and J assigned. Such tables are incomplete; in checked studies, under half of the missing clones stem from an unresolved V gene, and the remainder is unexplained. V and J calls and clone size are copied from that table; D and trimming were computed from the DNA. Recorded for this sample are 100,000 to 150,000 clones; 89% of them occurred a single time. The ten largest clonotypes hold roughly 2% of the sample.

The clonotype originates from a woman aged 18-30 years in good health and CMV-seronegative. The sequence joins TRBV6-1 to TRBJ2-7, with 11 bases matching TRBD2. Input material: PBMCs. The CDR3 amino acid sequence is: CASNPLAGGGQQYF. The base sequence is TGTGCCAGCAACCCTCTAGCGGGAGGCGGGCAGCAGTACTTC.